What follows are 29 T cell receptor beta chains derived from one specimen sequenced in a study of blood T cell repertoires in COVID-19. Profiled with immunoSEQ multiplex PCR; TCRdb holds only in-frame clones, not every one. The sample has 150,000 to 200,000 clones, about nine tenths seen once. Source material: peripheral blood. All receptors derive from a man in his fifties or sixties with acute or convalescent COVID-19.

This rearrangement joins TRBV18 to TRBJ2-3; D might be TRBD1 (5 bases). Trimming shortened V by 4 bases and J by 0 bases, and 11 bases separated the two germline ends. The CDR3 has 15 amino acids. From germline, CDR1 is KGHSH and CDR2 LQKENI. Here the CDR3 reads CASSQTQASTDTQYF. In nucleotides, the CDR3 is TGTGCCAGCTCACAGACACAGGCTAGCACAGATACGCAGTATTTT.

This chain connects TRBV25-1 to TRBJ2-2, with 8 bases aligning to TRBD2. The trim removed 1 base at V and 8 bases at J, leaving 15 bases unmatched. Germline CDR1 and CDR2: MGHDK and SYGVNS. This CDR3 is 18 amino acids long. The CDR3 nucleotides are TGTGCCAGCAGTGAATGGGCGGGGCGGGAGGCCGATCGAGGGGAGCTGTTTTTT. This codes for CASSEWAGREADRGELFF.

The gene calls are TRBV10-3 and TRBJ1-5, with TRBD1 identical over 10 bases. The J segment lost 4 bases and the V segment lost 2 bases, leaving 2 bases of the junction unmatched. The CDR3 sequence is 15 residues long. Germline assignment: CDR1 ENHRY and CDR2 SYGVKD. The CDR3 loop reads CAISEGQGGNQPQHF. The CDR3 DNA follows: TGTGCCATCAGTGAGGGACAGGGGGGTAATCAGCCCCAGCATTTT.

Here the CDR3 reads CASSLSGLTLSSYEQYF. CDR3 coding DNA: TGTGCCAGCAGCCTCTCGGGACTAACCCTGAGCTCCTACGAGCAGTACTTC. The V and J genes are TRBV27 and TRBJ2-7; 7 nucleotides line up with TRBD2. V trimming: 6 bases; J trimming: 0 bases; junction bases outside the gene matches: 14. This CDR3 is built from 17 residues. The germline V gene encodes CDR1 MNHEY and CDR2 SMNVEV (reference sequence).

For the CDR3, the DNA is TGTGCCAGCAGCCGACAGGGGCCTTCCTTGGGCACCTTC. This sequence encodes CASSRQGPSLGTF. V and J are TRBV5-6 and TRBJ1-2, with 8 bases matching TRBD1. With 4 bases clipped from V and 13 bases from J, the junction kept 12 bases outside the gene matches. The germline V gene has CDR1 SGHDT and CDR2 YYEEEE. The CDR3 has 13 residues.

Here the CDR3 DNA reads TGTGCCAGCAGGAATACAGGGCCCGGACAGCCCCAGCATTTT. The encoded protein is CASRNTGPGQPQHF. The V gene is TRBV2, the J gene TRBJ1-5, with D perhaps TRBD1 (6 bases). CDR3 length: 14 amino acids. Germline-derived CDR1 and CDR2 are SNHLY and FYNNEI. Trimming removed 6 bases at V and 7 bases at J, with 16 bases between.

The gene calls are TRBV30 and TRBJ1-1; 9 bases are a match to TRBD1. The germline CDR1 and CDR2 sequences are GTSNPN and SVGIG (reference sequence). Trimming removed 3 bases from V and 7 bases from J; junction bases left unmatched: 6. The CDR3 is 13 amino acids. The CDR3 DNA reads TGTGCCTGGAGCCCCGGGACAGGGAATGAAGCTTTCTTT. Protein sequence: CAWSPGTGNEAFF.

The rearrangement joins TRBV9 to TRBJ2-7; 13 bases agree with TRBD2. The CDR3 runs to 16 residues. J gave up 5 bases and V 0 bases, and 5 bases lay outside the gene matches. CDR1 and CDR2 (germline): SGDLS, YYNGEE. The CDR3 loop reads CASSVGTSGRANEQYF. CDR3 DNA: TGTGCCAGCAGCGTAGGCACTAGCGGGAGGGCCAACGAGCAGTACTTC.

This chain connects TRBV9 to TRBJ1-3, with D hard to call. With 2 bases removed from V and 2 bases from J, the gap between germline ends came to 5 bases. This CDR3 has 13 residues. Germline CDR1 and CDR2: SGDLS and YYNGEE. CDR3 sequence reads: CASSVPAGNTIYF. The CDR3 DNA reads TGTGCCAGCAGCGTGCCAGCTGGAAACACCATATATTTT. The full variable domain, its missing parts supplied by reference TRBV9 and TRBJ1-3, is DSGVTQTPKHLITATGQRVTLRCSPRSGDLSVYWYQQSLDQGLQFLIQYYNGEERAKGNILERFSAQQFPDLHSELNLSSLELGDSALYFCASSVPAGNTIYFGEGSWLTVV.

In its sample, this clone was seen once. The chain combines TRBV19 with TRBJ2-2; TRBD1 might be the D (6 bases). The CDR3 length is 15 residues. Between the trimmed V and J ends, which lost 10 bases and 0 bases, there was a span of 15 bases. The germline V gene has CDR1 LNHDA and CDR2 SQIVND (reference sequence). The CDR3 spells CAIKKGGANTGELFF. CDR3 DNA: TGTGCCATAAAAAAAGGGGGAGCGAACACCGGGGAGCTGTTTTTT.

This rearrangement joins TRBV6-1 to TRBJ1-5; 9 bases are shared with TRBD1. Germline assignment: CDR1 MNHNS and CDR2 SASEGT. The CDR3 totals 15 residues. Germline trimming cut 1 base from V and 5 bases from J; bases unmatched to any gene: 3. The CDR3 DNA reads as TGTGCCAGCAGTGAAGGTGACAGGGGGGATCAGCCCCAGCATTTT. This codes for CASSEGDRGDQPQHF.

The V call is TRBV15, the J call TRBJ2-7; D might be TRBD1 (6 bases). Germline values: CDR1 LNHNV, CDR2 YYDKDF (reference sequence). V shed 1 base and J shed 2 bases, with 12 bases lying between them. The CDR3 has 15 residues. The CDR3 DNA reads TGTGCCACCAGCAGAGGGCCAGGGGCTACCTACGAGCAGTACTTC. Its protein is CATSRGPGATYEQYF.

This clone came up once. This chain joins TRBV24-1 and TRBJ1-1; TRBD1 is a possible D gene (6 bases). The CDR3 has 14 residues. In germline, CDR1 is KGHDR, CDR2 SFDVKD. V was pared by 5 bases and J by 10 bases, with 19 bases between. The DNA of the CDR3 is TGTGCCACCAGTGTCTCACCGGGGGGCCGAGGAGCTTTCTTT. Its protein is CATSVSPGGRGAFF.

This chain joins TRBV11-1 and TRBJ2-6; D is unclear. The length of the CDR3 is 16 residues. V lost 5 bases and J 0 bases, leaving 11 bases between the germline ends. CDR1 SGHAT and CDR2 FQDESV come from the germline V gene (reference sequence). In nucleotides, the CDR3 is TGTGCCAGCAGCCTCGGGTGGAGCTCTGGGGCCAACGTCCTGACTTTC. Protein product: CASSLGWSSGANVLTF.

The chain couples TRBV4-1 to TRBJ1-1; TRBD1 aligns across 9 bases. Germline V gene lookup returns CDR1 MGHRA and CDR2 YSYEKL. CDR3 length equals 13 residues. V shed 1 base and J 11 bases; nucleotides not matched to a gene: 5. CDR3 sequence reads: CASSQGQGEGAFF. CDR3 in DNA: TGCGCCAGCAGCCAAGGACAGGGGGAGGGCGCTTTCTTT.

The chain recombines TRBV7-2 with TRBJ2-7; the match to TRBD2 covers 7 bases. From germline, CDR1 is SGHTA and CDR2 FQGNSA. J was trimmed by 3 bases and V by 0 bases; bases with no gene match: 5. The CDR3 extends over 15 amino acids. In DNA, the CDR3 is TGTGCCAGCAGCTTAGCTGGCGGGAGCCTCTACGAGCAGTACTTC. Its protein is CASSLAGGSLYEQYF.

The chain employs TRBV6-6 and TRBJ2-1; D gene uncertain. The V end lost 2 bases, the J end lost 7 bases, and 6 bases lay between the germline ends. Germline CDR1 MNHNY, CDR2 SVGAGI (reference sequence). The CDR3 covers 12 residues. CDR3 protein: CASSYILNEQFF. The DNA of the CDR3 is TGTGCCAGCAGTTACATCCTAAATGAGCAGTTCTTC.

This clone came up a few times. The gene calls are TRBV7-2 and TRBJ2-2; 10 nucleotides match TRBD2. Germline V gene data show CDR1 as SGHTA and CDR2 as FQGNSA. V lost 2 bases and J lost 0; bases outside the gene matches: 6. The CDR3 loop spans 18 amino acids. CDR3 sequence reads: CASSLFETSGTNTGELFF. In DNA form, the CDR3 reads TGTGCCAGCAGCTTATTTGAAACTAGCGGGACGAACACCGGGGAGCTGTTTTTT.

V usage is TRBV2 and J usage is TRBJ1-1; weak D call: TRBD1 (5 bases). There are 14 residues in the CDR3. CDR1 is SNHLY, CDR2 FYNNEI, per germline. Trimming stripped 4 bases from V and 3 bases from J, with 12 bases between. CDR3 residues: CASSVLGEDTEAFF. The CDR3 nucleotides read TGTGCCAGCAGTGTACTAGGGGAGGACACTGAAGCTTTCTTT. The whole variable domain, filled in from reference TRBV2 and TRBJ1-1, reads EPEVTQTPSHQVTQMGQEVILRCVPISNHLYFYWYRQILGQKVEFLVSFYNNEISEKSEIFDDQFSVERPDGSNFTLKIRSTKLEDSAMYFCASSVLGEDTEAFFGQGTRLTVV.

V gene TRBV6-5 combines with J gene TRBJ1-1; perhaps TRBD1 as D (5 bases). The germline V gene encodes CDR1 MNHEY and CDR2 SVGAGI. The CDR3 is 13 residues long. The ends were cut back, 5 bases at V and 1 base at J, with 8 bases in the middle. The CDR3 loop is CASSIDRNTEAFF. Written as DNA, the CDR3 is TGTGCCAGCAGTATAGACAGGAACACTGAAGCTTTCTTT.

The chain combines TRBV5-1 with TRBJ2-7; TRBD1 aligns across 11 bases. The V gene end was trimmed by 4 bases and the J gene end by 4 bases; junction bases not matched to a gene: 13. Germline V gene lookup returns CDR1 SGHRS and CDR2 YFSETQ. The CDR3 runs 17 residues. The CDR3 sequence: CASSPKPGQGGLYEQYF. The DNA for the CDR3 is TGCGCCAGCAGCCCAAAGCCGGGACAGGGGGGCTTGTACGAGCAGTACTTC.

V gene TRBV11-2 combines with J gene TRBJ1-1; no clear D. The CDR3 covers 14 residues. V gave up 5 bases and J gave up 0 bases, with 10 bases separating them. Germline CDR1 is SGHAT and CDR2 is FQNNGV. CDR3: CASSPPNMNTEAFF. CDR3 DNA: TGTGCCAGCAGCCCACCCAACATGAACACTGAAGCTTTCTTT.

The V and J genes are TRBV15 and TRBJ1-2, with 9 bases matching TRBD1. Germline lookup yields CDR1 LNHNV and CDR2 YYDKDF (reference sequence). This CDR3 has 13 amino acids. J was trimmed by 13 bases and V by 3 bases; bases with no gene match: 9. The CDR3 DNA reads as TGTGCCACCAGCAGGGGGACAGGGAACGCGGGCACCTTC. Translation gives CATSRGTGNAGTF.

This rearrangement joins TRBV30 to TRBJ1-6, with D unresolved. Germline V gene lookup returns CDR1 GTSNPN and CDR2 SVGIG (reference sequence). CDR3 length: 11 amino acids. V was shortened by 0 bases and J by 10 bases, with 4 bases between the two germline ends. This CDR3 reads CAWSVGSPLHF. The CDR3 region has the DNA TGTGCCTGGAGTGTGGGCTCACCCCTCCACTTT.

A note on this clone: An end of the junction differs from the germline gene, which may be a read error. V gene TRBV7-9 combines with J gene TRBJ2-7; D could derive from TRBD1 or TRBD2 (8 bases each). Germline CDR1 reads SEHNR; CDR2 reads FQNEAQ (reference sequence). The CDR3 has 14 residues. DNA for the CDR3: TGTGCCAGCAGCGTAGCGGGACAGGCCTACGAGCAGTACTTC. As protein: CASSVAGQAYEQYF.

The chain combines TRBV10-3 with TRBJ2-3; D is ambiguous. The CDR3 has 14 residues. Germline values: CDR1 ENHRY, CDR2 SYGVKD. The germline V and J ends were trimmed by 10 bases and 0 bases, with 14 bases remaining between them. The CDR3 loop reads CATSGPTSTDTQYF. CDR3 in DNA: TGTGCCACCTCTGGCCCAACGAGCACAGATACGCAGTATTTT.

The DNA of the CDR3 is TGTGCCAGTAGTATGCGGGGAAGCGCAGATACGCAGTATTTT. As protein: CASSMRGSADTQYF. V and J are TRBV19 and TRBJ2-3; D possibly corresponds to TRBD2 (6 bases). The V gene's germline CDR1 is LNHDA and CDR2 SQIVND (reference sequence). The CDR3 totals 14 residues. Between the trimmed V and J ends, which lost 3 bases and 4 bases, there was a span of 11 bases.

The table lists this clone with a count of one. The rearrangement joins TRBV27 to TRBJ1-2; the match to TRBD1 covers 8 bases. The CDR3 sequence is 16 residues long. J lost 8 bases, V lost 2 bases, and 13 bases had no gene match. Per germline, CDR1 MNHEY and CDR2 SMNVEV (reference sequence). The DNA for the CDR3 is TGTGCCAGCAGTTTAAAGCGGGGACAGGCTTCGTTAGGCTACACCTTC. Protein sequence: CASSLKRGQASLGYTF.

By sample share, this clone is medium-sized. This chain uses TRBV4-3 with TRBJ1-5, with a weak D call TRBD1 (5 bases). This CDR3 has 13 amino acids. With 4 bases removed from V and 5 bases from J, the gap between germline ends came to 9 bases. CDR1 and CDR2 (germline): LGHNA, YSLEER. The DNA for the CDR3 is TGCGCCAGCAGCCCGGACACCGATCAGCCCCAGCATTTT. Encoded protein: CASSPDTDQPQHF.